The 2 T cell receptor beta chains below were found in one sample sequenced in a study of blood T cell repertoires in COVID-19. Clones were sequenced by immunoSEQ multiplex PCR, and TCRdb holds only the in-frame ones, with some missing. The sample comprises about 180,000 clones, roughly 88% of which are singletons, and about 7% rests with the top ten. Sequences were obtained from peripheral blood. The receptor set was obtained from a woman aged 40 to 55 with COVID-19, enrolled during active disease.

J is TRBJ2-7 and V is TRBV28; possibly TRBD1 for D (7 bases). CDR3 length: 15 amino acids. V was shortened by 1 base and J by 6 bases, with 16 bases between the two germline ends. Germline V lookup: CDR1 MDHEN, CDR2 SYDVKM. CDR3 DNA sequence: TGTGCCAGCAGTTTATTCCGGAGGGCAGGGGGCGAGCAGTACTTC. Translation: CASSLFRRAGGEQYF.

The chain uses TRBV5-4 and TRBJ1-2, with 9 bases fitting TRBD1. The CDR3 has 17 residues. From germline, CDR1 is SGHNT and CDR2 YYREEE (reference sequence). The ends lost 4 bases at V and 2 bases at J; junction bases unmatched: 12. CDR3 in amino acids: CASSLLTGGGGNYGYTF. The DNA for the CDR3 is TGTGCCAGCAGCCTACTAACAGGGGGCGGCGGGAACTATGGCTACACCTTC.